This T cell receptor beta chain was identified during a study of radiotherapy plus CTLA-4 blockade in lung cancer (dated by TCRdb to the late 2010s). The study in broad terms: Objective responses occurred in approximately 19% of enrolled patients, and about 33% achieved disease control. What the research found in general, with its limitations: TCR clones derived from tumors expanded in peripheral blood after treatment with radiotherapy and ipilimumab. Increased serum interferon-beta after radiation, together with early dynamic changes in blood T cell clones, were reported to be the strongest predictors of response.

The study tested focal radiation therapy combined with CTLA-4 blockade (ipilimumab) in patients with chemo-refractory metastatic non-small-cell lung cancer. Receptors were amplified or captured by the immunoSEQ multiplex PCR assay. TCRdb mirrors the immuneACCESS table, restricted to in-frame sequences. Some clones are absent from its copies; in checked studies, under half trace to an unresolved V gene, and the reason for the others is unknown. Counted in this sample were about 43,000 clones; 65% to 75% of them appeared once. The ten largest make up 20% to 30% of the sample. This clone was detected once. There is no known antigen for this receptor. Per-base qualities were not stored, and no clone one base away is much larger. The TCR sequence derives from a human donor with non-small cell lung cancer who had a partial response to radiotherapy plus ipilimumab. The sample here was peripheral blood, taken from a patient treated with radiotherapy plus ipilimumab.

The nucleotide sequence reads TGTGCCAGCAGCTTCTCTGGGAGGTTCTTAGATACGCAGTATTTT. It translates to CASSFSGRFLDTQYF. The V and J segments used are TRBV7-8 and TRBJ2-3; the D segment could be TRBD2, given 6 matching bases. CDR1 and CDR2, per the germline V gene, are SGHVS and FQNEAQ. A distance of 15 bases separates the germline ends of V and J, which lose 3 bases and 5 bases respectively. The CDR3 holds 15 amino acids from the cysteine to the phenylalanine. CDR3 DNA is the only sequence kept; it has 45 bases, read in frame from the first base. This CDR3, with the reference TRBV7-8 and TRBJ2-3 proteins standing in past its ends, gives the full variable domain GAGVSQSPRYKVAKRGQDVALRCDPISGHVSLFWYQQALGQGPEFLTYFQNEAQLDKSGLPSDRFFAERPEGSVSTLKIQRTQQEDSAVYLCASSFSGRFLDTQYFGPGTRLTVL.